This T cell receptor beta chain was profiled in a study of blood T cell repertoires in COVID-19. On the study more broadly: PBMCs, B-cell-depleted T cells, or T cells provided the cDNA or gDNA that made up the material.

Assignment of participants to cohorts was predicated upon participant-reported clinical history. Donors in Cohort 3 who had recovered were those with two negative PCRs, healthcare professional clearance, or resolution of their symptoms. The CDR3 totals 14 residues. In germline, CDR1 is SGDLS, CDR2 YYNGEE. V dropped 0 bases and J dropped 2 bases, with 9 bases sitting between them. Only in-frame clones appear in the TCRdb table, and some are missing; sequencing was by immunoSEQ multiplex PCR. Of roughly 330,000 clones listed, 70% to 90% are singletons. The sample taken for sequencing was PBMCs or T cells enriched from blood (not recorded which). The chain recombines TRBV9 with TRBJ2-7, with D possibly TRBD2 on 5 matching bases. The TCR was taken from a woman in her twenties or thirties who had recovered from COVID-19. The CDR3 sequence is CASSVASGTYEQYF. CDR3 DNA: TGTGCCAGCAGCGTAGCGAGCGGCACCTACGAGCAGTACTTC.